This TCR beta chain was found in a study of PD-L1 blockade in urothelial cancer. The overall study: Patients had been given 0 to 3 earlier chemotherapy regimens. Blood was subjected to analysis at 3 weeks (second dose) and 6 weeks following treatment start. Median T cell yield from blood was over 120,000.

Time point defined: pretreatment peripheral blood. This table comes from immunoSEQ multiplex PCR, and its TCRdb copy is limited to in-frame clones, with some not included. The sample yields tens of thousands of clones, 86% seen once. Trimming shortened V by 1 base and J by 4 bases, and 16 bases separated the two germline ends. The CDR3 sequence is 16 residues long. Germline CDR1 SEHNR, CDR2 FQNEAQ (reference sequence). The TCR was taken from a man in his fifties or sixties with urothelial cancer. Specimen: PBMCs, collected around atezolizumab (anti-PD-L1) treatment. The chain employs TRBV7-9 and TRBJ1-2; D may be TRBD1 (6 bases). The CDR3 DNA sequence: TGTGCCAGCAGCTTAGGTGGTGCCAGGGGAAGCTATGGCTACACCTTC. Its protein is CASSLGGARGSYGYTF.